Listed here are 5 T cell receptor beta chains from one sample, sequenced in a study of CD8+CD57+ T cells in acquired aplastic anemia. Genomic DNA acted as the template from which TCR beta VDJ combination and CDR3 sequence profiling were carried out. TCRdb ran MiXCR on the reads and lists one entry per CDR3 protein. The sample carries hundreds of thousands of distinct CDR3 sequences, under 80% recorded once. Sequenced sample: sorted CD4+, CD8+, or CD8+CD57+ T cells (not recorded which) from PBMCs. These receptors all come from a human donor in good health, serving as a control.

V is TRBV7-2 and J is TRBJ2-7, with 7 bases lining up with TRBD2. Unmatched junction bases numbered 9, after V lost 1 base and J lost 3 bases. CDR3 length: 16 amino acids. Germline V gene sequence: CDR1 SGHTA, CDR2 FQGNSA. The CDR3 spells CASSLGPSGFYYEQYF. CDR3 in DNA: TGTGCCAGCAGCTTAGGTCCTAGCGGTTTCTACTACGAGCAGTACTTC.

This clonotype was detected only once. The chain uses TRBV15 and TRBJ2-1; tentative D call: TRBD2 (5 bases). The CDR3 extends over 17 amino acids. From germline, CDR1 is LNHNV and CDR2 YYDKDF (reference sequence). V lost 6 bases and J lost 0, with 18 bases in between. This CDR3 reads CATSKRGPLGSYNEQFF. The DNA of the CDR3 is TGTGCCACCAGTAAACGGGGTCCCTTAGGCTCCTACAATGAGCAGTTCTTC.

The CDR3 DNA reads as TGCGCCAGCAGCGCAGTCGAAAAAACCGAGCAGTACTTC. The encoded protein is CASSAVEKTEQYF. The V and J genes are TRBV4-3 and TRBJ2-7; D uncertain. Germline values: CDR1 LGHNA, CDR2 YSLEER. The CDR3 runs to 13 residues. Trimming shortened V by 5 bases and J by 6 bases, and 14 bases separated the two germline ends.

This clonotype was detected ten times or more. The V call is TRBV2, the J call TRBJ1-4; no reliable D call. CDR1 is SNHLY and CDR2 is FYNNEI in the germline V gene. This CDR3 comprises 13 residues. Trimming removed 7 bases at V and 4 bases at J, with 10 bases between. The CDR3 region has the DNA TGTGCCAGCAAATCGCAGATTAATGAAAAACTGTTTTTT. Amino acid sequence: CASKSQINEKLFF.

CDR3 nucleotide sequence: TGTGCCAGCAGCTTAATCGGACAGGGGACTGGAAACACCATATATTTT. Translating it yields CASSLIGQGTGNTIYF. The genes are TRBV7-7 and TRBJ1-3, with 9 bases that match TRBD1. V was pared by 2 bases and J by 2 bases, with 4 bases of the junction left unmatched. Per the germline V gene, CDR1 is SSHAT and CDR2 is FNYEAQ (reference sequence). The CDR3 runs to 16 residues.